This T cell receptor (beta chain) derives from a study of cytomegalovirus exposure and HLA in healthy donors. Notes on the study in general: Among TCR sequences, most were rare, though some public TCRs appeared in many donors.

Trimming left V 2 bases short and J 12 bases short, with 17 bases between. The CDR3 totals 14 residues. CDR1 is SEHNR, CDR2 FQNEAQ, per germline (reference sequence). About this clone itself: Its antigen is undetermined.

Data came from immunoSEQ multiplex PCR; TCRdb stores just in-frame clones and leaves some out. This sample has 150,000 or so clones, with approximately 89% found just once. The sequenced material came from PBMCs. This clonotype was sampled from a man younger than 35 in good health and CMV-seropositive. This chain links TRBV7-9 with TRBJ2-1, with a weak D call TRBD2 (6 bases). The CDR3 sequence is CASSLMGLESVQFF. DNA of the CDR3: TGTGCCAGCAGCTTAATGGGACTCGAAAGTGTGCAGTTCTTC.